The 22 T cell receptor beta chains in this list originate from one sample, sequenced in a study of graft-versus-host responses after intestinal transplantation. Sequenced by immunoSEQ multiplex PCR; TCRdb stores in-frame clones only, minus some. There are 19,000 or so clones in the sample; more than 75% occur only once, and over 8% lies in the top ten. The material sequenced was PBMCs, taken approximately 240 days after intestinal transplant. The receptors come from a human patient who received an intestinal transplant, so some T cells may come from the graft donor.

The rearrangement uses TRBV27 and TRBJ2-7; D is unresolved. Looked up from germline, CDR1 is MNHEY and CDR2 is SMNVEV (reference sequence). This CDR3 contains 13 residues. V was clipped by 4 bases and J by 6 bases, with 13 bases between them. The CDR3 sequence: CASSYSPPAEQYF. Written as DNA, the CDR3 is TGTGCCAGCAGTTACTCCCCCCCAGCCGAGCAGTACTTC.

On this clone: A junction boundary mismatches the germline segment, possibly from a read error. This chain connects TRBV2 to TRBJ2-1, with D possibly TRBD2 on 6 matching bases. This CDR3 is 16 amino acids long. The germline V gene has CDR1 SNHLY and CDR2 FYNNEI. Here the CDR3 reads CASSERRGFDLNKQFF. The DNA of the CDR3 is TGTGCCAGCAGTGAAAGGCGGGGATTCGACCTCAATAAGCAGTTCTTC.

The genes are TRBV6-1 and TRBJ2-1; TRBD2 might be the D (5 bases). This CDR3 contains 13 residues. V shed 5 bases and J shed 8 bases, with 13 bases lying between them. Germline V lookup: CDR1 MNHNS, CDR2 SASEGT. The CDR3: CASSLTNNYEQFF. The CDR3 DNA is TGTGCCAGCAGTTTGACTAATAACTATGAGCAGTTCTTC.

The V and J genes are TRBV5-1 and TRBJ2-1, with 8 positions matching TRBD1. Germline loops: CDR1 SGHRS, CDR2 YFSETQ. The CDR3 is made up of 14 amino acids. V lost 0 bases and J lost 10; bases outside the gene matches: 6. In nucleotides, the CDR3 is TGCGCCAGCAGCTTGGGAACAGGGGGAAGGGAGCAGTTCTTC. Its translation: CASSLGTGGREQFF.

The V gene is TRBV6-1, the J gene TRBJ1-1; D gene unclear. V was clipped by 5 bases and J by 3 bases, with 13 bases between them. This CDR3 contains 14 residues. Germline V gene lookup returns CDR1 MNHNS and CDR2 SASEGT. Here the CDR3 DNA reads TGTGCCAGCAGTCCCCGGCGATTTGACACTGAAGCTTTCTTT. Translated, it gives CASSPRRFDTEAFF.

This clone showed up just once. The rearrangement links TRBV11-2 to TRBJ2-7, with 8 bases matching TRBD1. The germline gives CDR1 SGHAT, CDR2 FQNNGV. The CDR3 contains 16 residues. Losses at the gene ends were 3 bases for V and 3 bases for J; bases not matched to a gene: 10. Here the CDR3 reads CASSFGTGDIFYEQYF. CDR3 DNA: TGTGCCAGCAGCTTTGGGACAGGCGATATCTTCTACGAGCAGTACTTC.

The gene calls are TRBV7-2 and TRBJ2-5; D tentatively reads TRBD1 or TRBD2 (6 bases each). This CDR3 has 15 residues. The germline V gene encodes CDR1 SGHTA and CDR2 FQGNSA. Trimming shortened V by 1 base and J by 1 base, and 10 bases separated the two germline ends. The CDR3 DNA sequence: TGTGCCAGCAGCTTAGGGGGGGCCAGCCAAGAGACCCAGTACTTC. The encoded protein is CASSLGGASQETQYF.

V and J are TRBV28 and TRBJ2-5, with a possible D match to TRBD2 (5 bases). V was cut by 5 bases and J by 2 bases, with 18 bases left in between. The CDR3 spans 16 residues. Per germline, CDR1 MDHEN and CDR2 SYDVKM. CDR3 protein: CASSPIRQRLQETQYF. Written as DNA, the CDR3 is TGTGCCAGCAGTCCAATCCGTCAGCGGCTACAAGAGACCCAGTACTTC.

The CDR3 region has the DNA TGTGCCAGTAGTATTTCGGTGAGCAATCAGCCCCAGCATTTT. Amino acids: CASSISVSNQPQHF. The J gene is TRBJ1-5, the V gene TRBV19, with unresolved D. CDR1 LNHDA and CDR2 SQIVND come from the germline V gene (reference sequence). The CDR3 contains 14 residues. The germline V and J ends were trimmed by 3 bases and 1 base, with 7 bases remaining between them.

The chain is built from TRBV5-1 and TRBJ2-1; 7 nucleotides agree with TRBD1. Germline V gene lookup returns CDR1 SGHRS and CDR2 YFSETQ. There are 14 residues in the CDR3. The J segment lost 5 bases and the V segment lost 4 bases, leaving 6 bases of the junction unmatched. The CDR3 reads CASSTYDRDNEQFF. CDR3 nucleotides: TGCGCCAGCAGCACATACGACAGGGACAATGAGCAGTTCTTC. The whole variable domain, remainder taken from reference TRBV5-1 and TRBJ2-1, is KAGVTQTPRYLIKTRGQQVTLSCSPISGHRSVSWYQQTPGQGLQFLFEYFSETQRNKGNFPGRFSGRQFSNSRSEMNVSTLELGDSALYLCASSTYDRDNEQFFGPGTRLTVL.

CDR3 sequence (DNA): TGTGCCAGCAGCCGTAGGACAGGGGGCGCGGAAGGCTACACCTTC. It translates to CASSRRTGGAEGYTF. The chain uses TRBV6-5 and TRBJ1-2; TRBD1 aligns across 11 bases. The CDR3 extends over 15 amino acids. V lost 6 bases, J lost 8 bases, and 11 bases stayed unmatched. CDR1 MNHEY and CDR2 SVGAGI come from the germline V gene.

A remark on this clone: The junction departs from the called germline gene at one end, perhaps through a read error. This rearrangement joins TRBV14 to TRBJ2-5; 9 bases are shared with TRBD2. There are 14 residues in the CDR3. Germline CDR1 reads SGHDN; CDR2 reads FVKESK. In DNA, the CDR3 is TGTGCCAGCAGCCAAGATTCGGCTAGCGGGGCCCCGGACTTC. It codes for CASSQDSASGAPDF.

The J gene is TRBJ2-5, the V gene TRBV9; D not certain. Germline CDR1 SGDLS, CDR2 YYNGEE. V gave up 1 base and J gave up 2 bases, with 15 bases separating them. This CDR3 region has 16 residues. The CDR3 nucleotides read TGTGCCAGCAGCGTAACGGGCAGTAGTTTACAAGAGACCCAGTACTTC. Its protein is CASSVTGSSLQETQYF.

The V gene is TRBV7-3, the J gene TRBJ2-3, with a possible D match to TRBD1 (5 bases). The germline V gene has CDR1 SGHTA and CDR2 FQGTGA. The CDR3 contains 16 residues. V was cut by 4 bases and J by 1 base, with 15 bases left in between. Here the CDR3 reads CASSSRTQAGTDTQYF. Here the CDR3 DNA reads TGTGCCAGCAGCTCGCGGACACAAGCAGGCACAGATACGCAGTATTTT.

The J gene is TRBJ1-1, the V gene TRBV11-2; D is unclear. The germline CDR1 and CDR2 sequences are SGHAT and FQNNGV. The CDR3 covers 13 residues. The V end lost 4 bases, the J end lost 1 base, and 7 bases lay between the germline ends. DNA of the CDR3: TGTGCCAGCAGCTCCTCTAGGAACACTGAAGCTTTCTTT. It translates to CASSSSRNTEAFF. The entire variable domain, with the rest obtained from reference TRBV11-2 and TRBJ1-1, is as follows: EAGVAQSPRYKIIEKRQSVAFWCNPISGHATLYWYQQILGQGPKLLIQFQNNGVVDDSQLPKDRFSAERLKGVDSTLKIQPAKLEDSAVYLCASSSSRNTEAFFGQGTRLTVV.

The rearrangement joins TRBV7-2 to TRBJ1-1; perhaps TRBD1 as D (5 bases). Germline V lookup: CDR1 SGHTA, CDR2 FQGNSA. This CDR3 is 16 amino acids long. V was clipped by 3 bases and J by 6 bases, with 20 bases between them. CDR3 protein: CASSLVRGDKRPEAFF. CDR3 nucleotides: TGTGCCAGCAGCTTGGTCCGGGGCGACAAGAGGCCTGAAGCTTTCTTT.

The CDR3 bases are TGCGCCAGCAGCCAAGGGCTGGGGGCGGCGGGGAAGGGTCAGCCCCAGCATTTT. It encodes CASSQGLGAAGKGQPQHF. The J gene is TRBJ1-5, the V gene TRBV4-1; a possible D gene is TRBD1 (6 bases). The CDR3 runs 18 residues. Looked up from germline, CDR1 is MGHRA and CDR2 is YSYEKL. Trimming cost V 1 base and J 6 bases, with 22 bases left between them.

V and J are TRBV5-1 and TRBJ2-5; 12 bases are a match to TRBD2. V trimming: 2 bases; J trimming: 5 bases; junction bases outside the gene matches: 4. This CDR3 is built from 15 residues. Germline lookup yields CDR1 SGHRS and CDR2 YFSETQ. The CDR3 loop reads CASSFSSGGAETQYF. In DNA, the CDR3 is TGCGCCAGCAGCTTCTCTAGCGGGGGGGCTGAGACCCAGTACTTC.

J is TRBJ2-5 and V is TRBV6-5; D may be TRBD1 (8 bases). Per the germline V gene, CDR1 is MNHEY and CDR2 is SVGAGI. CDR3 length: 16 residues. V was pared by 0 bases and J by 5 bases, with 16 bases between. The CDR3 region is CASSYSRSQGGETQYF. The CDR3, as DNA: TGTGCCAGCAGTTACTCAAGGTCACAGGGGGGGGAGACCCAGTACTTC.

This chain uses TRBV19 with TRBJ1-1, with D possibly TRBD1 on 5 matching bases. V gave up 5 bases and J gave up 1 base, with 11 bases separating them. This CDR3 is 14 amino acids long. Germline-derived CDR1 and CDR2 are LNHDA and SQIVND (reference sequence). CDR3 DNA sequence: TGTGCCAGTAGTGCGAGGGGCGCGAACACTGAAGCTTTCTTT. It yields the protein CASSARGANTEAFF.

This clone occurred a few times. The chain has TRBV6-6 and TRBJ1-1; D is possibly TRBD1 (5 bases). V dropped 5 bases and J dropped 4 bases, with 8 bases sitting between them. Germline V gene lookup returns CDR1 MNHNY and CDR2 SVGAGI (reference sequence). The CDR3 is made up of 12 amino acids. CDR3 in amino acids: CASSEGTTEAFF. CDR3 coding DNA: TGTGCCAGCAGTGAGGGGACCACTGAAGCTTTCTTT.

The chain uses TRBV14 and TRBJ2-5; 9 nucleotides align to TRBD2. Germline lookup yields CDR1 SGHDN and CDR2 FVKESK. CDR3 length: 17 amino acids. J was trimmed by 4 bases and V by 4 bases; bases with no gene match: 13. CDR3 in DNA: TGTGCCAGCAGCCCTAGACAGGGCGGGGGGGCCGGAGAGACCCAGTACTTC. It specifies CASSPRQGGGAGETQYF.